This passage covers 21 T cell receptor beta chains from one sample sequenced in a study of T cells in Graves' hyperthyroidism and ophthalmopathy. RNA transcripts served as the template for amplifying TCR beta CDR3 regions. When the TCR CDR3 underwent first-round RT-PCR, the HTBI primer set was used. Each CDR3 protein gets one entry after TCRdb re-called the multiplex PCR reads with MiXCR. In the table there are about 500,000 distinct CDR3 sequences, 13% to 15% of which are singletons. Source material: blood. The source is a woman between 18 and 29 years old with Graves' hyperthyroidism.

This clonotype showed up many times. The V gene is TRBV2, the J gene TRBJ2-7, with D unresolved. The V end was cut by 0 bases, the J end by 2 bases, with 8 bases between. This CDR3 contains 14 residues. Germline CDR1 reads SNHLY; CDR2 reads FYNNEI. CDR3 in amino acids: CASSEAVAAYEQYV. CDR3 sequence (DNA): TGTGCCAGCAGTGAAGCAGTAGCTGCCTACGAGCAGTACGTC.

The chain is built from TRBV7-9 and TRBJ1-3; 10 bases line up with TRBD1. CDR1 is SEHNR and CDR2 is FQNEAQ in the germline V gene (reference sequence). The V and J ends lost 3 bases and 0 bases, in that order; junction bases with no gene match: 8. CDR3 length: 18 residues. The CDR3 bases are TGTGCCAGCAGCTTTGGACAGGGGGGCCCCCTCTCTGGAAACACCATATATTTT. This sequence encodes CASSFGQGGPLSGNTIYF.

This clonotype was recorded many times. This chain uses TRBV10-3 with TRBJ1-5; no firm D call. V shed 3 bases and J shed 5 bases, with 14 bases lying between them. The CDR3 runs to 15 residues. Germline CDR1 reads ENHRY; CDR2 reads SYGVKD. The CDR3 reads CAISEGNSMDQPQHF. In DNA, the CDR3 is TGTGCCATCAGTGAAGGGAATTCCATGGATCAGCCCCAGCATTTT.

This clonotype has a count of ten or more. The rearrangement joins TRBV11-2 to TRBJ2-1; either TRBD1 or TRBD2 may fit D (5 bases each). The CDR3 covers 12 residues. V was clipped by 8 bases and J by 6 bases, with 11 bases between them. Germline CDR1 is SGHAT and CDR2 is FQNNGV. As DNA, the CDR3 is TGTGCCAGCGAAACGAGGGGCAATGAGCAGTTCTTC. Its protein is CASETRGNEQFF. The whole variable domain, remainder taken from reference TRBV11-2 and TRBJ2-1, is EAGVAQSPRYKIIEKRQSVAFWCNPISGHATLYWYQQILGQGPKLLIQFQNNGVVDDSQLPKDRFSAERLKGVDSTLKIQPAKLEDSAVYLCASETRGNEQFFGPGTRLTVL.

Many counts were recorded for this clonotype. The rearrangement links TRBV2 to TRBJ1-2; 7 nucleotides agree with TRBD1. Germline V lookup: CDR1 SNHLY, CDR2 FYNNEI. Germline trimming cut 2 bases from V and 4 bases from J; bases unmatched to any gene: 10. CDR3 length: 16 amino acids. CDR3 sequence: CASSERPRGEIYGYTF. CDR3 coding DNA: TGTGCCAGCAGTGAAAGGCCCAGGGGGGAAATCTATGGCTACACCTTC.

This clonotype was recorded many times. The rearrangement joins TRBV11-2 to TRBJ2-7; D unresolved. The CDR3 runs to 13 residues. In germline, CDR1 is SGHAT, CDR2 FQNNGV. The V end lost 1 base, the J end lost 6 bases, and 10 bases lay between the germline ends. This CDR3 reads CASSLVDGAEQYV. The CDR3 coding sequence is TGTGCCAGCAGCTTAGTGGACGGAGCCGAGCAGTACGTC.

The table lists this clonotype with many counts. The chain uses TRBV29-1 and TRBJ2-5, with 7 nucleotides matching TRBD1. The CDR3 is 14 amino acids. Trimming removed 6 bases from V and 5 bases from J; junction bases left unmatched: 12. CDR1 and CDR2 (germline): SQVTM, ANQGSEA. CDR3 in DNA: TGCAGCGTGCTTTGGGACAGTGGGTTGGAGACCCAGTACTTC. Its translation: CSVLWDSGLETQYF.

Comment on this clonotype: Since a much larger clone is just one base distant, this may be a read error. The chain employs TRBV12-5 and TRBJ2-7; unclear D gene. Germline CDR1 LGHNT, CDR2 FRNRAP. This CDR3 region has 15 residues. V was trimmed by 2 bases and J by 2 bases, leaving 13 bases between them. The CDR3 DNA reads TGTGCTAGTGGTTTGATACTCAACCCGCCCTACGAGCAGTACTTC. Its protein is CASGLILNPPYEQYF. The whole variable domain, filled in from reference TRBV12-5 and TRBJ2-7, reads DARVTQTPRHKVTEMGQEVTMRCQPILGHNTVFWYRQTMMQGLELLAYFRNRAPLDDSGMPKDRFSAEMPDATLATLKIQPSEPRDSAVYFCASGLILNPPYEQYFGPGTRLTVT.

This clonotype was counted only a few times. The chain has TRBV19 and TRBJ2-7; the D is unclear. In germline, CDR1 is LNHDA, CDR2 SQIVND (reference sequence). The CDR3 loop spans 10 amino acids. CDR3 region: CTKPFDEQYV. The CDR3 region has the DNA TGTACCAAGCCATTCGACGAGCAGTACGTC.

The rearrangement links TRBV4-1 to TRBJ2-1; tentative D call: TRBD2 (6 bases). This CDR3 contains 18 residues. V shed 3 bases and J shed 0 bases, with 18 bases lying between them. Germline CDR1 is MGHRA and CDR2 is YSYEKL. Written as DNA, the CDR3 is TGCGCCAGCAGCCAGCCGAGGGGAGGTGTGGCCTCCTACAATGAGCAGTTCTTC. The encoded protein is CASSQPRGGVASYNEQFF.

This clonotype was seen at least ten times. The genes are TRBV5-1 and TRBJ1-2, with 7 positions matching TRBD1. Per germline, CDR1 SGHRS and CDR2 YFSETQ. This CDR3 comprises 14 residues. V lost 4 bases to trimming and J lost 2 bases; unmatched junction nucleotides: 5. CDR3 coding DNA: TGCGCCAGCAGCCCCGGACAGGAAAACTATGGCTACACCTTC. Translated, it gives CASSPGQENYGYTF.

This clonotype was detected many times. This rearrangement joins TRBV12-3 or TRBV12-4 to TRBJ2-5; TRBD2 agrees at 7 bases. The CDR3 is 14 amino acids. Unmatched junction bases numbered 8, after V lost 6 bases and J lost 4 bases. In DNA, the CDR3 is TGTGCCAGCAGATTCGGGTCTAGCGGAGAGACCCAGTACTTC. Its protein is CASRFGSSGETQYF.

In its sample, this clonotype is large. The V gene is TRBV19, the J gene TRBJ1-5, with D tentatively TRBD1 (6 bases). Germline V gene sequence: CDR1 LNHDA, CDR2 SQIVND (reference sequence). V was trimmed by 4 bases and J by 6 bases, leaving 16 bases between them. The CDR3 contains 15 residues. The CDR3 DNA is TGTGCCAGTAGTACCCGAACAGGGTTGAGTCAGCCCCAGCATTTT. Amino acid sequence: CASSTRTGLSQPQHF.

Many counts were recorded for this clonotype. The chain uses TRBV9 and TRBJ2-3, with 11 bases aligning to TRBD2. The ends lost 4 bases at V and 2 bases at J; junction bases unmatched: 6. The germline V gene encodes CDR1 SGDLS and CDR2 YYNGEE. The CDR3 is 16 amino acids. The CDR3 spells CASSIGTSGITDTQYF. CDR3 nucleotide sequence: TGTGCCAGCAGCATCGGGACTAGCGGCATCACAGATACGCAGTATTTT.

This clonotype was found many times. The gene calls are TRBV20-1 and TRBJ1-2, with D tentatively TRBD1 (6 bases). CDR1 DFQATT and CDR2 SNEGSKA come from the germline V gene (reference sequence). The CDR3 has 12 amino acids. Trimming pared 5 bases from V and 4 bases from J, leaving 11 bases between. CDR3 bases: TGCAGTGCTGAGACAGGCTCCTATGGCTACACCTTC. Its translation: CSAETGSYGYTF.

In this sample, this clonotype turned up many times. CDR3 loop: CASSSILAGDDEQYF. CDR3 bases: TGTGCCAGCTCCTCCATATTAGCGGGAGACGACGAGCAGTACTTC. This chain joins TRBV6-2 or TRBV6-3 and TRBJ2-7; TRBD2 matches 9 bases. With 8 bases clipped from V and 5 bases from J, the junction kept 13 bases outside the gene matches. Germline CDR1 is MNHEY and CDR2 is SVGEGT. The CDR3 consists of 15 residues.

The genes are TRBV30 and TRBJ2-3; 9 nucleotides match TRBD2. V shed 1 base and J 4 bases; nucleotides not matched to a gene: 9. The CDR3 covers 16 residues. From germline, CDR1 is GTSNPN and CDR2 SVGIG (reference sequence). The CDR3 reads CAWSGRVAGGPDTQYF. The CDR3 DNA sequence: TGTGCCTGGAGTGGTCGGGTGGCGGGAGGGCCAGATACGCAGTATTTT.

This clonotype came up many times. The J gene is TRBJ1-4, the V gene TRBV2; 8 bases match TRBD1. J gave up 4 bases and V 6 bases, and 7 bases lay outside the gene matches. Germline loops: CDR1 SNHLY, CDR2 FYNNEI. The length of the CDR3 is 15 residues. CDR3 nucleotide sequence: TGTGCCAGCAGAGGCAGGGGGCTAGATAATGAAAAACTGTTTTTT. This codes for CASRGRGLDNEKLFF.

This clonotype was recorded at least ten times. This sequence joins TRBV7-9 and TRBJ1-5; D is uncertain. Germline lookup yields CDR1 SEHNR and CDR2 FQNEAQ (reference sequence). V dropped 4 bases and J dropped 3 bases, with 10 bases sitting between them. The CDR3 runs 14 residues. The CDR3 DNA sequence: TGTGCCAGCAGCTCGGACGGTTACAATCAGCCCCAGCATTTT. Protein: CASSSDGYNQPQHF.

This clonotype was recorded a few times. The rearrangement links TRBV5-1 to TRBJ1-4; tentatively, D is TRBD1 (6 bases). Per germline, CDR1 SGHRS and CDR2 YFSETQ. The CDR3 totals 16 residues. The V and J ends lost 5 bases and 5 bases respectively, with 19 bases between them. The CDR3, as DNA: TGCGCCAGCAGAAAGACAGGCCTGGGCGACAATGAAAAACTGTTTTTT. Translating it yields CASRKTGLGDNEKLFF.

J is TRBJ2-1 and V is TRBV6-6; no reliable D call. V lost 0 bases to trimming and J lost 3 bases, with 6 bases between them. Per germline, CDR1 MNHNY and CDR2 SVGAGI (reference sequence). The CDR3 has 14 residues. CDR3 region: CASSYSSDYNEQFF. CDR3 nucleotides: TGTGCCAGCAGTTACTCGAGTGACTACAATGAGCAGTTCTTC.